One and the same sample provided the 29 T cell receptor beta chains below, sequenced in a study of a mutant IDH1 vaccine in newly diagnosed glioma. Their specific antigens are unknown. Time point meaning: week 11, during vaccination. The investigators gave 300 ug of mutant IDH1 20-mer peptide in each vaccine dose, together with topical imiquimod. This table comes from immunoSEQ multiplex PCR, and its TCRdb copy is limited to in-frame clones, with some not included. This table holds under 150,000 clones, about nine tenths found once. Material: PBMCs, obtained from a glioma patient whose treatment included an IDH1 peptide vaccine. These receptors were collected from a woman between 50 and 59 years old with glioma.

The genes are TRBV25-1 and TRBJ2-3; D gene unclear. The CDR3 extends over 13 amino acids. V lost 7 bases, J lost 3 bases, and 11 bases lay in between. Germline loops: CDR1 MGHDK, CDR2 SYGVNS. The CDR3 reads CASIGPRTDTQYF. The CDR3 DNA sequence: TGTGCCAGCATCGGGCCGAGGACAGATACGCAGTATTTT.

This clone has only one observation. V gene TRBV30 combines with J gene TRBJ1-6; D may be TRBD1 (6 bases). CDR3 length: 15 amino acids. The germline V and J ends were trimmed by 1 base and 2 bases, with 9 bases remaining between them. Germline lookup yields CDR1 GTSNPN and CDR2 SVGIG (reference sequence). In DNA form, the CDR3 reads TGTGCCTGGAGTGGTCCAGGGGCCTATAATTCACCCCTCCACTTT. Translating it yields CAWSGPGAYNSPLHF.

CDR3 nucleotide sequence: TGTGCCAGCAGCTTGTTTTTGGGACAGGGGGCAACCTGGTACTTC. Amino acid sequence: CASSLFLGQGATWYF. This chain connects TRBV5-5 to TRBJ2-4, with TRBD1 matching 12 bases. V lost 1 base and J lost 15; bases outside the gene matches: 11. This CDR3 has 15 residues. The germline V gene has CDR1 SGHKS and CDR2 YYEKEE (reference sequence).

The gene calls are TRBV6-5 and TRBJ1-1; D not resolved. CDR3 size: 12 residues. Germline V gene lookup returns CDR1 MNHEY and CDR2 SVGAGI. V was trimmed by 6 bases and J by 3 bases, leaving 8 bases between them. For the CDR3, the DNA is TGTGCCAGCAGGGCGTTCGACACTGAAGCTTTCTTT. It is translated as CASRAFDTEAFF.

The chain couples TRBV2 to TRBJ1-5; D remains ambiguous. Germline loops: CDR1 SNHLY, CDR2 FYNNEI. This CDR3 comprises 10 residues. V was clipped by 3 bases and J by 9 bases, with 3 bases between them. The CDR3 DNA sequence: TGTGCCAGCAGTGACGGGCCCCAGCATTTT. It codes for CASSDGPQHF.

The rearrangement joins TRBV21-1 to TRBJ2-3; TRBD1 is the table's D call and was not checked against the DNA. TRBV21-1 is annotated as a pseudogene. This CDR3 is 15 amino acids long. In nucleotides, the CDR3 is TGTGCCAGCAGCATACTGGGACAGAGCACAGATACGCAGTATTTT. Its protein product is CASSILGQSTDTQYF.

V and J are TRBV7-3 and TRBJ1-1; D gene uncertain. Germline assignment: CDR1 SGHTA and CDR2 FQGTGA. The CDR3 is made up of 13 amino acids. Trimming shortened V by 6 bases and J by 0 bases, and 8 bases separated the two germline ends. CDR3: CASSFDMNTEAFF. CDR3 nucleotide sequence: TGTGCCAGCAGTTTCGACATGAACACTGAAGCTTTCTTT.

CDR3 sequence reads: CASRDRAHEQYF. CDR3 coding DNA: TGTGCCAGCAGGGACAGGGCCCACGAGCAGTACTTC. The chain is built from TRBV6-1 and TRBJ2-7, with 8 nucleotides matching TRBD1. Trimming took 6 bases from V and 5 from J; bases not matched to a gene: 3. CDR3 length: 12 residues. Germline V gives CDR1 MNHNS, CDR2 SASEGT.

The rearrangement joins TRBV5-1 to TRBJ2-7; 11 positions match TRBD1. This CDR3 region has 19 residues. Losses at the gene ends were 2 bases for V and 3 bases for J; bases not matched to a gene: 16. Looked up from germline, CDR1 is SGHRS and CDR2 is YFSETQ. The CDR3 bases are TGCGCCAGCAGCTTCGGGACAGGGGGTAGTCGGGAAGTAAACTACGAGCAGTACTTC. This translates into CASSFGTGGSREVNYEQYF.

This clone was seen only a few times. CDR3: CASSYSPLRNTEAFF. The CDR3 DNA sequence: TGTGCCAGCAGTTACTCGCCCCTACGGAACACTGAAGCTTTCTTT. V and J are TRBV6-5 and TRBJ1-1; D is uncertain. The V end lost 0 bases, the J end lost 1 base, and 9 bases lay between the germline ends. The CDR3 extends over 15 amino acids. The germline CDR1 and CDR2 sequences are MNHEY and SVGAGI.

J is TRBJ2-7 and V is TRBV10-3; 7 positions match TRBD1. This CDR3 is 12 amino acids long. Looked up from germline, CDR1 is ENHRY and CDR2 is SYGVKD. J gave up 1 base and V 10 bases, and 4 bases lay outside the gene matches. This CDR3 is CATGQDSYEQYF. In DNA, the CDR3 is TGTGCCACCGGACAGGATTCCTACGAGCAGTACTTC.

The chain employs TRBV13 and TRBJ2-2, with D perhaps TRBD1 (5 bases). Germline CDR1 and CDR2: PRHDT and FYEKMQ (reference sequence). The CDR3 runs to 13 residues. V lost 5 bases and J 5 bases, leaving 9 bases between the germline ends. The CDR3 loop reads CASSGRGTGELFF. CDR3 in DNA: TGTGCCAGCAGCGGAAGGGGAACCGGGGAGCTGTTTTTT.

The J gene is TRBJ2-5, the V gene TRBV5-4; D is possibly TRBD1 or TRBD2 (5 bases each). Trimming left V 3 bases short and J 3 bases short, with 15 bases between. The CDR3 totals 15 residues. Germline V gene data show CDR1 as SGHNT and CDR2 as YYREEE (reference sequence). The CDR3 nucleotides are TGTGCCAGCAGCTCGGCCGGGACCGCGAAAGAGACCCAGTACTTC. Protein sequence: CASSSAGTAKETQYF.

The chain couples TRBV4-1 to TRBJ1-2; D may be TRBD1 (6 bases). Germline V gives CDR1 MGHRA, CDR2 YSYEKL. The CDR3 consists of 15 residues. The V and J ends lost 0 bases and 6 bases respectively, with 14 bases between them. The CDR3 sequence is CASSQDQRGKDGYTF. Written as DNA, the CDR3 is TGCGCCAGCAGCCAAGATCAGAGGGGGAAGGATGGCTACACCTTC.

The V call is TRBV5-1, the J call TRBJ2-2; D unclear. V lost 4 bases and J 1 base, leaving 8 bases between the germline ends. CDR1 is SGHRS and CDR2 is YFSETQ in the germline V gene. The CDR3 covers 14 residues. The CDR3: CASSPMGNTGELFF. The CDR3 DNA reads TGCGCCAGCAGCCCCATGGGGAACACCGGGGAGCTGTTTTTT.

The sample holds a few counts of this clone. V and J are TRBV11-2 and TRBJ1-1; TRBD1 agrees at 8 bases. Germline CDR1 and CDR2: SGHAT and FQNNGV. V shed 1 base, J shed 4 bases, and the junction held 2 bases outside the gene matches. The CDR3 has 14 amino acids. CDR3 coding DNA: TGTGCCAGCAGCTTAGTTACAGGGGGCACTGAAGCTTTCTTT. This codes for CASSLVTGGTEAFF.

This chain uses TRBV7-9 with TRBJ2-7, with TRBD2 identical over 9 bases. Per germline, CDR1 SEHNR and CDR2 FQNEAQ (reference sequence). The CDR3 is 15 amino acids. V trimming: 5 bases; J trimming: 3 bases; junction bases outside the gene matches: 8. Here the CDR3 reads CASSGQLAGFYEQYF. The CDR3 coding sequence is TGTGCCAGCAGCGGACAACTAGCGGGTTTCTACGAGCAGTACTTC.

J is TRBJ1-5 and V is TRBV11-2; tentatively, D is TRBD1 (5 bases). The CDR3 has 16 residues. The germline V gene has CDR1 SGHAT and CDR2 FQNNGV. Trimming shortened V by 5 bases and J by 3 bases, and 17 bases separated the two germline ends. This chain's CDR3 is CASSPGAPGSNQPQHF. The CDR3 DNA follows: TGTGCCAGCAGCCCCGGGGCCCCCGGTTCCAATCAGCCCCAGCATTTT.

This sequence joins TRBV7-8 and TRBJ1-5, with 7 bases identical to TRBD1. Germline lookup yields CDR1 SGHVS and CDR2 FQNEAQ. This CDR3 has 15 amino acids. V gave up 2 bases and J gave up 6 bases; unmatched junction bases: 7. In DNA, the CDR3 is TGTGCCAGCAGCTTAATAGGGACAGATGTTCAGCCCCAGCATTTT. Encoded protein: CASSLIGTDVQPQHF.

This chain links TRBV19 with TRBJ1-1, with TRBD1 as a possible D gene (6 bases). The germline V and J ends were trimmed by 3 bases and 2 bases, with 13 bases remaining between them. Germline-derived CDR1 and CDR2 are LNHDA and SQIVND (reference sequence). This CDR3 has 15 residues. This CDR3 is CASSIPGHHNTEAFF. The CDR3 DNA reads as TGTGCCAGTAGTATCCCGGGACATCACAACACTGAAGCTTTCTTT.

CDR3 loop: CASGRPPPHETQYF. The CDR3 bases are TGCGCCAGCGGAAGACCCCCCCCGCACGAGACCCAGTACTTC. This chain links TRBV5-1 with TRBJ2-5; D is ambiguous. Germline values: CDR1 SGHRS, CDR2 YFSETQ. The CDR3 is 14 residues long. Trimming left V 7 bases short and J 5 bases short, with 18 bases between.

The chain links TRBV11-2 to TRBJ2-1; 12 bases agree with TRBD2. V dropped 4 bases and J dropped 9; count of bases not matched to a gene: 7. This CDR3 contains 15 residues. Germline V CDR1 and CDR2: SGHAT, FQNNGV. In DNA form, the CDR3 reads TGTGCCAGCAGCTCGACTAGCGGGAGAAGGCTTGAGCAGTTCTTC. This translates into CASSSTSGRRLEQFF.

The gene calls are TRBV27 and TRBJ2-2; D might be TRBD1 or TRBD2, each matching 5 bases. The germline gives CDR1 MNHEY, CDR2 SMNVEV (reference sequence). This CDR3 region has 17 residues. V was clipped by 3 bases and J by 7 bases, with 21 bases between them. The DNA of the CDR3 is TGTGCCAGCAGTTTTCGTCGGGACGCTCGAACGGGCGGGGAGCTGTTTTTT. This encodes CASSFRRDARTGGELFF.

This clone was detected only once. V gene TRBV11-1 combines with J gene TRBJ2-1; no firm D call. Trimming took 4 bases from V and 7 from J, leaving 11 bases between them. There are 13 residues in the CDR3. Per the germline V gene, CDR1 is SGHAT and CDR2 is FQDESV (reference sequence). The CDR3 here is CASSYYMANEQFF. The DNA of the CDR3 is TGTGCCAGCAGCTACTATATGGCGAATGAGCAGTTCTTC. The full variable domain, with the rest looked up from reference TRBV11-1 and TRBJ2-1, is EAEVAQSPRYKITEKSQAVAFWCDPISGHATLYWYRQILGQGPELLVQFQDESVVDDSQLPKDRFSAERLKGVDSTLKIQPAELGDSAMYLCASSYYMANEQFFGPGTRLTVL.

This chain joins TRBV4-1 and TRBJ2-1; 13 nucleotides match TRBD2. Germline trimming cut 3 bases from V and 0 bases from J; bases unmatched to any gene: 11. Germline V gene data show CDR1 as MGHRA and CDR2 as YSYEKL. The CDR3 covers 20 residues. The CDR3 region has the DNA TGCGCCAGCAGCCAGGCTCCGGGACTAGCGGGACTGCCCTCCTACAATGAGCAGTTCTTC. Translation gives CASSQAPGLAGLPSYNEQFF.

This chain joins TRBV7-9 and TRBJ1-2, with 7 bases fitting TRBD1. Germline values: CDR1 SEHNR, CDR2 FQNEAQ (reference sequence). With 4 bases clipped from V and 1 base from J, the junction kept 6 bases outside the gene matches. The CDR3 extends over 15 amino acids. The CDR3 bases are TGTGCCAGCAGCTGGGGCAGGGGGAATAACTATGGCTACACCTTC. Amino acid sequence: CASSWGRGNNYGYTF.

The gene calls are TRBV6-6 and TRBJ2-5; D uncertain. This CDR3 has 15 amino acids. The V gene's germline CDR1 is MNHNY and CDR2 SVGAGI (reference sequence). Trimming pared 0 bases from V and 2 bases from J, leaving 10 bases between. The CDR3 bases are TGTGCCAGCAGTTACTCGAGTGCGGAACAAGAGACCCAGTACTTC. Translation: CASSYSSAEQETQYF.

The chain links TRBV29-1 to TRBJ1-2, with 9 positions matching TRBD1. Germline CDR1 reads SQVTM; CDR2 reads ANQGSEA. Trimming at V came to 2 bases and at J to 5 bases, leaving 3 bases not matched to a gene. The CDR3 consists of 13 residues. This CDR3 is CSVEQQGAYGYTF. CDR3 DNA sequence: TGCAGCGTTGAACAACAGGGGGCGTATGGCTACACCTTC.

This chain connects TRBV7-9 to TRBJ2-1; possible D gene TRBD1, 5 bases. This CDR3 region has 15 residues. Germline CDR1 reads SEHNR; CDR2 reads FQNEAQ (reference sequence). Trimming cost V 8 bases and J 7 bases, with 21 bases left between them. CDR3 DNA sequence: TGTGCCAGCCAGTCCGACAGTCCTTTAGATAATGAGCAGTTCTTC. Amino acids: CASQSDSPLDNEQFF. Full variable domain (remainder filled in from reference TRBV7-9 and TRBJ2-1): DTGVSQNPRHKITKRGQNVTFRCDPISEHNRLYWYRQTLGQGPEFLTYFQNEAQLEKSRLLSDRFSAERPKGSFSTLEIQRTEQGDSAMYLCASQSDSPLDNEQFFGPGTRLTVL.